One and the same sample provided the 9 T cell receptor beta chains below, sequenced in a study of blood T cell repertoires in COVID-19 (dated by TCRdb to 2020 to 2022). The library came from the immunoSEQ multiplex PCR assay. TCRdb took this table from immuneACCESS and kept in-frame rearrangements with V and J called. Such tables lack part of the clones; where checked against another copy, unresolved V genes explain under half of the gap, and the rest is unexplained. In this sample the table shows around 260,000 clones, more than 75% of which occur a single time. Roughly 1.6% of the sample is in the top ten clones. Material: peripheral blood. The receptors were gathered from a woman in her thirties or forties who had recovered from COVID-19.

This chain joins TRBV29-1 and TRBJ1-2; 8 positions match TRBD1. V shed 6 bases and J 3 bases; nucleotides not matched to a gene: 9. The V gene's germline CDR1 is SQVTM and CDR2 ANQGSEA. The CDR3 loop spans 14 amino acids. The CDR3 here is CSVASRGQDYGYTF. CDR3 coding DNA: TGCAGCGTCGCCTCCAGGGGGCAGGACTATGGCTACACCTTC. Drawing the rest from reference TRBV29-1 and TRBJ1-2, the complete variable domain is SAVISQKPSRDICQRGTSLTIQCQVDSQVTMMFWYRQQPGQSLTLIATANQGSEATYESGFVIDKFPISRPNLTFSTLTVSNMSPEDSSIYLCSVASRGQDYGYTFGSGTRLTVV.

V is TRBV4-3 and J is TRBJ1-6, with 7 bases fitting TRBD1. V was clipped by 0 bases and J by 0 bases; unmatched bases: 5. The CDR3 has 18 amino acids. CDR1 is LGHNA, CDR2 YSLEER, per germline. The CDR3 sequence: CASSQDRGTASYNSPLHF. The CDR3 DNA sequence: TGCGCCAGCAGCCAAGATCGGGGGACAGCCTCCTATAATTCACCCCTCCACTTT.

The chain joins TRBV6-2 or TRBV6-3 to TRBJ2-3, with D uncertain. Trimming took 4 bases from V and 5 from J, leaving 13 bases between them. The germline V gene has CDR1 MNHEY and CDR2 SVGEGT. The CDR3 is 14 amino acids. As DNA, the CDR3 is TGTGCCAGCAGTTTCGCGCTAGGTGGAGATACGCAGTATTTT. It yields the protein CASSFALGGDTQYF.

This chain connects TRBV10-3 to TRBJ2-3; 11 bases are shared with TRBD2. V dropped 4 bases and J dropped 2; count of bases not matched to a gene: 8. CDR1 ENHRY and CDR2 SYGVKD come from the germline V gene. The CDR3 runs to 17 residues. CDR3 nucleotides: TGTGCCATCAGTGGGGTTAGCGGGGGGGAAACCACAGATACGCAGTATTTT. This encodes CAISGVSGGETTDTQYF.

The J gene is TRBJ2-7, the V gene TRBV14; D gene unclear. The germline V gene encodes CDR1 SGHDN and CDR2 FVKESK. V gave up 3 bases and J gave up 11 bases, with 14 bases separating them. This CDR3 comprises 12 residues. CDR3 sequence reads: CASSQSLTFKYF. In DNA form, the CDR3 reads TGTGCCAGCAGCCAGAGTCTGACTTTTAAGTACTTC.

This sequence joins TRBV27 and TRBJ1-4, with 8 nucleotides matching TRBD1. J gave up 11 bases and V 6 bases, and 11 bases lay outside the gene matches. CDR1 and CDR2 (germline): MNHEY, SMNVEV (reference sequence). The CDR3 spans 14 residues. The CDR3 sequence is CASRTTGAHAKLFF. CDR3 nucleotides: TGTGCCAGCAGGACGACAGGGGCACATGCGAAACTGTTTTTT.

Only one count was recorded for this clone. The V gene is TRBV15, the J gene TRBJ2-1, with D uncertain. The CDR3 runs 14 residues. Germline loops: CDR1 LNHNV, CDR2 YYDKDF (reference sequence). V was pared by 9 bases and J by 3 bases, with 15 bases between. The CDR3 DNA reads TGTGCCACTGGCGGCTCATATCACTACAATGAGCAGTTCTTC. Its translation: CATGGSYHYNEQFF.

This rearrangement joins TRBV18 to TRBJ2-4, with TRBD2 identical over 8 bases. Germline CDR1 and CDR2: KGHSH and LQKENI. Trimming at V came to 2 bases and at J to 7 bases, leaving 7 bases not matched to a gene. The CDR3 totals 15 residues. The CDR3 bases are TGTGCCAGCTCACCAGCGGGGGGCAGGGAGAACATTCAGTACTTC. Translating it yields CASSPAGGRENIQYF. Using reference TRBV18 and TRBJ2-4 for the parts outside the CDR3, the full variable domain is NAGVMQNPRHLVRRRGQEARLRCSPMKGHSHVYWYRQLPEEGLKFMVYLQKENIIDESGMPKERFSAEFPKEGPSILRIQQVVRGDSAAYFCASSPAGGRENIQYFGAGTRLSVL.

The chain uses TRBV21-1 and TRBJ1-1; the table's D gene call, TRBD1, was not cross checked with the DNA. TRBV21-1 is deemed a pseudogene. CDR3 length: 17 amino acids. In DNA form, the CDR3 reads TGTGCCAGCAGCAGGGGCAGGGGAACTCAGGTAGGCACTGAAGCTTTCTTT. Encoded protein: CASSRGRGTQVGTEAFF.